The source of this TCR beta chain is a study of control samples from healthy donors and cancer patients. This CDR3 contains 13 residues. V trimming: 4 bases; J trimming: 12 bases; junction bases outside the gene matches: 11. Germline lookup yields CDR1 SGHRS and CDR2 YFSETQ. This table comes from immunoSEQ multiplex PCR, and its TCRdb copy is limited to in-frame clones, with some not included. The sample lists around 140,000 clones, over 85% occurring once. Material for sequencing was blood. This chain links TRBV5-1 with TRBJ1-2; 8 bases agree with TRBD1. The receptor comes from a man aged 18 to 29 in good health. The CDR3 region is CASSQGTGKENTF. For the CDR3, the DNA is TGCGCCAGCAGCCAAGGGACAGGAAAGGAAAACACCTTC.